Shown below are 31 T cell receptor beta chains from a single sample sequenced in a study of cytomegalovirus exposure and HLA in healthy donors. Researchers ran the PCR with 60 Vbeta and 13 Jbeta primers. Sequenced by immunoSEQ multiplex PCR; TCRdb stores in-frame clones only, minus some. The sample contains 64,000 or so clones, 55% to 80% of which appear only once. Sample: PBMCs. The receptors come from a man aged 40-49 years in good health and CMV-seropositive.

The genes are TRBV27 and TRBJ2-5; 10 nucleotides align to TRBD2. This CDR3 is built from 15 residues. Trimming removed 3 bases from V and 2 bases from J; junction bases left unmatched: 3. In germline, CDR1 is MNHEY, CDR2 SMNVEV (reference sequence). The CDR3 sequence is CASSLTAGGQETQYF. In DNA form, the CDR3 reads TGTGCCAGCAGTTTGACAGCGGGGGGGCAAGAGACCCAGTACTTC.

The chain carries TRBV27 and TRBJ1-6; D is possibly TRBD1 (5 bases). The germline V gene encodes CDR1 MNHEY and CDR2 SMNVEV (reference sequence). The CDR3 is made up of 15 amino acids. V was clipped by 5 bases and J by 4 bases, with 12 bases between them. CDR3 bases: TGTGCCAGCAGTCTTCAGGGAAATTATAATTCACCCCTCCACTTT. This gives the protein CASSLQGNYNSPLHF.

This rearrangement joins TRBV4-3 to TRBJ1-1; no clear D. The V end lost 0 bases, the J end lost 5 bases, and 7 bases lay between the germline ends. The CDR3 has 13 amino acids. The V gene's germline CDR1 is LGHNA and CDR2 YSLEER. The CDR3 sequence is CASSQDWATEAFF. CDR3 nucleotide sequence: TGCGCCAGCAGCCAAGATTGGGCGACTGAAGCTTTCTTT.

The chain recombines TRBV5-1 with TRBJ1-4; D remains unclear. This CDR3 is 14 amino acids long. Trimming removed 2 bases from V and 8 bases from J, with 13 bases in between. Germline V lookup: CDR1 SGHRS, CDR2 YFSETQ. The CDR3 sequence: CASSFSRSGEKLFF. The CDR3 DNA reads TGCGCCAGCAGCTTTTCGAGAAGCGGAGAAAAACTGTTTTTT.

DNA of the CDR3: TGTGCCAGCAGCTTTCCAGGGGAATGGAATCAGCCCCAGCATTTT. The encoded protein is CASSFPGEWNQPQHF. The chain couples TRBV7-9 to TRBJ1-5, with TRBD1 as a possible D gene (6 bases). Per germline, CDR1 SEHNR and CDR2 FQNEAQ (reference sequence). CDR3 length: 15 residues. Trimming removed 3 bases from V and 4 bases from J, with 13 bases in between. Drawing the rest from reference TRBV7-9 and TRBJ1-5, the complete variable domain is DTGVSQNPRHKITKRGQNVTFRCDPISEHNRLYWYRQTLGQGPEFLTYFQNEAQLEKSRLLSDRFSAERPKGSFSTLEIQRTEQGDSAMYLCASSFPGEWNQPQHFGDGTRLSIL.

This clone was seen only once. The chain combines TRBV7-8 with TRBJ2-1; D perhaps matches TRBD2 (5 bases). CDR3 length: 16 amino acids. Trimming took off 1 base at V and 0 bases at J, with 10 bases between the two ends. The germline CDR1 and CDR2 sequences are SGHVS and FQNEAQ. The DNA of the CDR3 is TGTGCCAGCAGCTTAGGAGCGGACCTCTCCTACAATGAGCAGTTCTTC. Its translation is CASSLGADLSYNEQFF.

The genes are TRBV2 and TRBJ1-1; 8 bases line up with TRBD1. Germline V gene lookup returns CDR1 SNHLY and CDR2 FYNNEI. The CDR3 totals 15 residues. V dropped 4 bases and J dropped 1; count of bases not matched to a gene: 5. In DNA, the CDR3 is TGTGCCAGCAGTGTGACAGGGGTTGGGAACACTGAAGCTTTCTTT. It encodes CASSVTGVGNTEAFF.

The rearrangement links TRBV20-1 to TRBJ2-7; TRBD2 agrees at 8 bases. This CDR3 has 11 residues. Germline trimming cut 8 bases from V and 3 bases from J; bases unmatched to any gene: 3. Germline-derived CDR1 and CDR2 are DFQATT and SNEGSKA (reference sequence). The CDR3 DNA follows: TGCAGTTCAAGCGGGAGCTACGAGCAGTACTTC. Translated, it gives CSSSGSYEQYF.

The chain is built from TRBV11-3 and TRBJ1-1, with D possibly matching TRBD1 (5 bases). Trimming shortened V by 2 bases and J by 3 bases, and 10 bases separated the two germline ends. The CDR3 sequence is 14 residues long. In germline, CDR1 is SGHNT, CDR2 YENEEA. CDR3 region: CASSLRGGDTEAFF. DNA of the CDR3: TGTGCCAGCAGCTTAAGGGGTGGAGACACTGAAGCTTTCTTT.

V and J are TRBV7-3 and TRBJ1-1; D gene ambiguous. Between the trimmed V and J ends, which lost 5 bases and 0 bases, there was a span of 19 bases. The CDR3 totals 17 residues. In germline, CDR1 is SGHTA, CDR2 FQGTGA. The CDR3 region is CASSDNPGIGMNTEAFF. The CDR3, as DNA: TGTGCCAGCAGCGATAATCCCGGGATTGGGATGAACACTGAAGCTTTCTTT.

The chain couples TRBV27 to TRBJ1-1; D ambiguous. Germline CDR1 and CDR2: MNHEY and SMNVEV (reference sequence). V gave up 3 bases and J gave up 1 base, with 9 bases separating them. The CDR3 totals 14 residues. CDR3 in DNA: TGTGCCAGCAGTTTTACAGCCAAGAACACTGAAGCTTTCTTT. Translated: CASSFTAKNTEAFF.

This clone was seen a few times. V usage is TRBV29-1 and J usage is TRBJ2-2; 8 bases agree with TRBD1. CDR3 length: 13 residues. Germline V lookup: CDR1 SQVTM, CDR2 ANQGSEA. With V trimmed by 5 bases and J by 5 bases, 4 bases remained unmatched. As DNA, the CDR3 is TGCAGCGTTATAACAGGGGGTACCGGGGAGCTGTTTTTT. It encodes CSVITGGTGELFF.

Note on this clone: Additional DNA sequences in this sample encode the identical CDR3. V usage is TRBV2 and J usage is TRBJ2-7, with TRBD2 identical over 7 bases. The CDR3 runs to 10 residues. V lost 8 bases, J lost 5 bases, and 0 bases stayed unmatched. Per germline, CDR1 SNHLY and CDR2 FYNNEI. The CDR3 DNA follows: TGTGCCAGCGGGAGGGACGAGCAGTACTTC. Translated: CASGRDEQYF. Variable domain in full (rest from reference TRBV2 and TRBJ2-7): EPEVTQTPSHQVTQMGQEVILRCVPISNHLYFYWYRQILGQKVEFLVSFYNNEISEKSEIFDDQFSVERPDGSNFTLKIRSTKLEDSAMYFCASGRDEQYFGPGTRLTVT.

The chain joins TRBV7-9 to TRBJ1-5, with TRBD1 matching over 9 bases. The V gene end was trimmed by 5 bases and the J gene end by 10 bases; junction bases not matched to a gene: 12. Germline CDR1 is SEHNR and CDR2 is FQNEAQ (reference sequence). This CDR3 is 15 amino acids long. In DNA, the CDR3 is TGTGCCAGCAGCCTCTCGGACAGGGGATCCATCCCCCAGCATTTT. Protein sequence: CASSLSDRGSIPQHF.

This clone came up a few times. The rearrangement uses TRBV29-1 and TRBJ2-1, with D perhaps matching TRBD2 (6 bases). The CDR3 contains 14 residues. Germline V gene lookup returns CDR1 SQVTM and CDR2 ANQGSEA. Between the trimmed V and J ends, which lost 6 bases and 0 bases, there was a span of 12 bases. The CDR3, as DNA: TGCAGCGTGTGGGAGGCCCGCTCCTACAATGAGCAGTTCTTC. Its translation: CSVWEARSYNEQFF.

The chain is built from TRBV25-1 and TRBJ1-3; tentatively, D is TRBD1 (6 bases). Trimming stripped 3 bases from V and 4 bases from J, with 13 bases between. CDR1 and CDR2 from the germline V gene are MGHDK and SYGVNS. This CDR3 contains 15 residues. The CDR3 coding sequence is TGTGCCAGCAGTGACCGACAGGCTGGGGGAAACACCATATATTTT. Its protein product is CASSDRQAGGNTIYF.

The rearrangement links TRBV27 to TRBJ1-2, with a weak D call TRBD1 (6 bases). This CDR3 is built from 15 residues. Trimming cost V 2 bases and J 0 bases, with 10 bases left between them. CDR1 MNHEY and CDR2 SMNVEV come from the germline V gene (reference sequence). CDR3 sequence: CASSLKQGANYGYTF. CDR3 coding DNA: TGTGCCAGCAGTTTAAAACAGGGAGCTAACTATGGCTACACCTTC.

The J gene is TRBJ1-5, the V gene TRBV6-6, with 7 bases that match TRBD1. This CDR3 spans 15 amino acids. V shed 6 bases, J shed 1 base, and the junction held 6 bases outside the gene matches. CDR1 and CDR2 from the germline V gene are MNHNY and SVGAGI (reference sequence). The CDR3 region is CASRPDRASNQPQHF. In DNA form, the CDR3 reads TGTGCCAGCAGACCAGACAGGGCCAGCAATCAGCCCCAGCATTTT.

The chain links TRBV11-2 to TRBJ1-2, with 7 nucleotides matching TRBD1. Trimming at V came to 2 bases and at J to 7 bases, leaving 4 bases not matched to a gene. Germline loops: CDR1 SGHAT, CDR2 FQNNGV. The CDR3 consists of 13 residues. DNA for the CDR3: TGTGCCAGCAGCTTAAGCAGGGGGATTGGCTACACCTTC. This encodes CASSLSRGIGYTF.

The genes are TRBV13 and TRBJ1-6; tentatively, D is TRBD1 (6 bases). This CDR3 comprises 18 residues. V was pared by 5 bases and J by 3 bases, with 20 bases between. Germline V gene data show CDR1 as PRHDT and CDR2 as FYEKMQ (reference sequence). The DNA of the CDR3 is TGTGCCAGCAGCCCTCAAGGAGCCGGGACAAGCTATAATTCACCCCTCCACTTT. Its protein is CASSPQGAGTSYNSPLHF.

V is TRBV5-1 and J is TRBJ2-2; 9 bases agree with TRBD1. The CDR3 contains 16 residues. The germline gives CDR1 SGHRS, CDR2 YFSETQ. The J segment lost 6 bases and the V segment lost 4 bases, leaving 10 bases of the junction unmatched. CDR3 loop: CASSPAGQGFSGELFF. CDR3 bases: TGCGCCAGCAGCCCCGCGGGACAGGGTTTTTCCGGGGAGCTGTTTTTT.

V usage is TRBV28 and J usage is TRBJ2-5; tentatively, D is TRBD1 (6 bases). V was shortened by 7 bases and J by 5 bases, with 20 bases between the two germline ends. The CDR3 is made up of 15 amino acids. CDR1 and CDR2 (germline): MDHEN, SYDVKM. DNA of the CDR3: TGTGCCAGCACCAGCTTACAGGGAATGATTGAGACCCAGTACTTC. Its protein is CASTSLQGMIETQYF.

The gene calls are TRBV29-1 and TRBJ2-5, with 10 bases fitting TRBD2. This CDR3 is built from 16 residues. The V gene end was trimmed by 3 bases and the J gene end by 5 bases; junction bases not matched to a gene: 12. Germline values: CDR1 SQVTM, CDR2 ANQGSEA. The CDR3 region has the DNA TGCAGCGTTGATGGGCTAGCGGGGGCCGGGGGGGAGACCCAGTACTTC. Its protein product is CSVDGLAGAGGETQYF.

This clone turned up a few times. The CDR3 DNA sequence: TGCAGCGTTGAGGGGACAGGGACCTACGAGCAGTACTTC. It translates to CSVEGTGTYEQYF. The chain links TRBV29-1 to TRBJ2-7, with TRBD1 matching 9 bases. The V and J ends lost 3 bases and 2 bases, in that order; junction bases with no gene match: 2. CDR1 SQVTM and CDR2 ANQGSEA come from the germline V gene. The CDR3 covers 13 residues.

The chain combines TRBV7-2 with TRBJ2-7; D not certain. The CDR3 covers 14 residues. V lost 5 bases, J lost 1 base, and 12 bases lay in between. Germline CDR1 SGHTA, CDR2 FQGNSA. The CDR3 reads CASSPRPGSYEQYF. The CDR3 DNA reads as TGTGCCAGCAGCCCCCGACCCGGGTCCTACGAGCAGTACTTC.

This clone was counted between two and nine times. The chain links TRBV28 to TRBJ2-5, with a tentative D call TRBD2 (5 bases). The V end lost 5 bases, the J end lost 4 bases, and 14 bases lay between the germline ends. The germline gives CDR1 MDHEN, CDR2 SYDVKM. This CDR3 is built from 14 residues. The CDR3 DNA follows: TGTGCCAGCAGTCCCCCTCGGGGTAGAGAGACCCAGTACTTC. It specifies CASSPPRGRETQYF. Using reference TRBV28 and TRBJ2-5 for the parts outside the CDR3, the full variable domain is DVKVTQSSRYLVKRTGEKVFLECVQDMDHENMFWYRQDPGLGLRLIYFSYDVKMKEKGDIPEGYSVSREKKERFSLILESASTNQTSMYLCASSPPRGRETQYFGPGTRLLVL.

The V gene is TRBV11-2, the J gene TRBJ2-1, with 11 positions matching TRBD2. The CDR3 sequence is 16 residues long. Germline CDR1 and CDR2: SGHAT and FQNNGV. Trimming cost V 0 bases and J 6 bases; bases outside gene matches: 4. The chain's CDR3 is CASSLELAGALNEQFF. The CDR3 region has the DNA TGTGCCAGCAGCTTAGAACTAGCGGGAGCTCTCAATGAGCAGTTCTTC. The full variable domain, in which reference TRBV11-2 and TRBJ2-1 provide the parts outside the CDR3, is EAGVAQSPRYKIIEKRQSVAFWCNPISGHATLYWYQQILGQGPKLLIQFQNNGVVDDSQLPKDRFSAERLKGVDSTLKIQPAKLEDSAVYLCASSLELAGALNEQFFGPGTRLTVL.

The table lists this clone with a count of one. The V and J genes are TRBV5-4 and TRBJ2-1; TRBD2 is a possible D gene (7 bases). Trimming took 2 bases from V and 6 from J, leaving 18 bases between them. From germline, CDR1 is SGHNT and CDR2 YYREEE (reference sequence). The CDR3 length is 16 residues. CDR3 sequence: CASSLGGGLFSNEQFF. The CDR3 DNA reads as TGTGCCAGCAGCTTAGGGGGGGGGTTATTTAGCAATGAGCAGTTCTTC.

The V and J genes are TRBV5-4 and TRBJ1-5, with D possibly being TRBD1 (6 bases). Germline V CDR1 and CDR2: SGHNT, YYREEE (reference sequence). V was pared by 1 base and J by 9 bases, with 14 bases between. This CDR3 contains 14 residues. DNA of the CDR3: TGTGCCAGCAGCTTGTTTGGGGGCCCAGGGCCCCAGCATTTT. It codes for CASSLFGGPGPQHF. Filled out from reference TRBV5-4 and TRBJ1-5, the complete variable domain reads ETGVTQSPTHLIKTRGQQVTLRCSSQSGHNTVSWYQQALGQGPQFIFQYYREEENGRGNFPPRFSGLQFPNYSSELNVNALELDDSALYLCASSLFGGPGPQHFGDGTRLSIL.

This clone was detected only a few times. The chain couples TRBV7-9 to TRBJ1-2; tentative D call: TRBD1 (6 bases). Germline assignment: CDR1 SEHNR and CDR2 FQNEAQ (reference sequence). V lost 4 bases to trimming and J lost 2 bases, with 11 bases between them. This CDR3 is built from 14 residues. The CDR3 nucleotides read TGTGCCAGCAGCTCCGGGACATTGAACTATGGCTACACCTTC. As protein: CASSSGTLNYGYTF. The full variable domain, rest sourced from reference TRBV7-9 and TRBJ1-2, is DTGVSQNPRHKITKRGQNVTFRCDPISEHNRLYWYRQTLGQGPEFLTYFQNEAQLEKSRLLSDRFSAERPKGSFSTLEIQRTEQGDSAMYLCASSSGTLNYGYTFGSGTRLTVV.

This clone came up a few times. The chain uses TRBV29-1 and TRBJ2-1; possible D gene TRBD2, 6 bases. The CDR3 runs 14 residues. Germline V gives CDR1 SQVTM, CDR2 ANQGSEA. V was clipped by 7 bases and J by 9 bases, with 22 bases between them. In nucleotides, the CDR3 is TGCAGCGCCCGAGGTCCCGGGAGAACTAGTGAGCAGTTCTTC. It yields the protein CSARGPGRTSEQFF.